This TCR beta chain appears in the sequencing data of a study of blood T cell repertoires in COVID-19. Across the study: The United States, Italy and Spain supplied acute and convalescent COVID-19 samples. PBMCs, B-cell-depleted T cells, or T cells were the source of the cDNA or gDNA that made up the material.

In the authors' workflow: Estimated nucleated cell counts came from reference gene primer amplification. Here immunoSEQ multiplex PCR was the method, and the copy in TCRdb shows in-frame clones only, minus some. V and J calls and clone size are copied from that table; D and trimming were computed from the DNA. Altogether about 160,000 clones are present, 85% to 95% being singletons, with the ten largest covering 0.5% to 0.55%. The CDR3 is 16 amino acids. In germline, CDR1 is SNHLY, CDR2 FYNNEI. V was cut by 6 bases and J by 7 bases, with 19 bases left in between. This receptor was taken from a man aged 45-65 years with acute or convalescent COVID-19. The sample comprised peripheral blood. V gene TRBV2 combines with J gene TRBJ1-6; a possible D gene is TRBD1 (5 bases). The CDR3 sequence: CASSQGGGERNSPLHF. For the CDR3, the DNA is TGTGCCAGCAGCCAAGGCGGGGGGGAGAGGAATTCACCCCTCCACTTT.